The next 5 T cell receptor beta chains were all read from a single sample in a study of shared clonotypes between healthy human individuals. The assay was immunoSEQ multiplex PCR, and TCRdb's table has in-frame clones only and misses some. The sample shows more than 2 million clones, around 95% of them seen only once. Naive CD8 cells, CD45RO-negative and positively selected for CCR7, excluded terminally differentiated effector memory CD45RA+ cells. Sequencing was carried out using naive CD8+ T cells from PBMCs. These receptors were obtained from a man aged 18-30 years in good health. Some clones in this sample may be carry-over from other donors' samples.

The chain joins TRBV11-2 to TRBJ2-4; 9 bases are shared with TRBD1. CDR1 and CDR2 (germline): SGHAT, FQNNGV. The CDR3 spans 17 residues. With V trimmed by 5 bases and J by 0 bases, 8 bases remained unmatched. The CDR3 nucleotides read TGTGCCAGCAGCCCCCACAGGGGGCTTATAGCCAAAAACATTCAGTACTTC. As protein: CASSPHRGLIAKNIQYF.

The chain recombines TRBV16 with TRBJ2-7; 13 nucleotides agree with TRBD2. After removal of 5 bases from V and 7 bases from J, the junction contained 11 bases not matched to a gene. This CDR3 has 16 residues. The germline gives CDR1 KGHSY, CDR2 FQNENV. CDR3 nucleotide sequence: TGTGCCAGCAGCACTCACAGGACTAGCGGGAGTAAGGAGCAGTACTTC. It yields the protein CASSTHRTSGSKEQYF.

The chain uses TRBV5-6 and TRBJ1-2, with a tentative D call TRBD1 (5 bases). There are 13 residues in the CDR3. V lost 2 bases and J lost 3, with 8 bases in between. The germline V gene encodes CDR1 SGHDT and CDR2 YYEEEE. CDR3 loop: CASSFPGDYGYTF. In nucleotides, the CDR3 is TGTGCCAGCAGCTTTCCGGGGGACTATGGCTACACCTTC.

This clone was seen a single time. The chain carries TRBV21-1 and TRBJ1-1; the table's D gene call, TRBD1, was not cross checked with the DNA. TRBV21-1 is flagged as a pseudogene. The CDR3 extends over 16 amino acids. CDR3 coding DNA: TGTGCCAGCAGCAATGGGAAGATCCAGGGGGCTACCGAAGCTTTCTTT. It translates to CASSNGKIQGATEAFF.

The chain recombines TRBV15 with TRBJ2-3; tentatively, D is TRBD2 (7 bases). Germline values: CDR1 LNHNV, CDR2 YYDKDF (reference sequence). The ends were cut back, 3 bases at V and 6 bases at J, with 19 bases in the middle. The CDR3 loop spans 16 amino acids. CDR3 nucleotide sequence: TGTGCCACCAGCAGGAGGGAGGGGGGGCGCATGGATACGCAGTATTTT. It is translated as CATSRREGGRMDTQYF. The full variable domain, with the rest looked up from reference TRBV15 and TRBJ2-3, is DAMVIQNPRYQVTQFGKPVTLSCSQTLNHNVMYWYQQKSSQAPKLLFHYYDKDFNNEADTPDNFQSRRPNTSFCFLDIRSPGLGDTAMYLCATSRREGGRMDTQYFGPGTRLTVL.